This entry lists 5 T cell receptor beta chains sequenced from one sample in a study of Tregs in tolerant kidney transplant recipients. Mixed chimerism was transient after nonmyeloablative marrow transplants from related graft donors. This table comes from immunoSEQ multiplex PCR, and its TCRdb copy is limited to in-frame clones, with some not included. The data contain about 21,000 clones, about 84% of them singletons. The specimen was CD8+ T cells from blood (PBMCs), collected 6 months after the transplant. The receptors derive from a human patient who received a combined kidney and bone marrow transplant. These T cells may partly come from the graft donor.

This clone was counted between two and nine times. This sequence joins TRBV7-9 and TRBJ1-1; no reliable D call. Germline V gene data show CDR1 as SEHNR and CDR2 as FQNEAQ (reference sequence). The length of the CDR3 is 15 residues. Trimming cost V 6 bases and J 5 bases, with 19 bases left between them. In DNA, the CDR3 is TGTGCCAGCAGACCACCTACAGCGGCGGGGACTGAAGCTTTCTTT. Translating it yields CASRPPTAAGTEAFF.

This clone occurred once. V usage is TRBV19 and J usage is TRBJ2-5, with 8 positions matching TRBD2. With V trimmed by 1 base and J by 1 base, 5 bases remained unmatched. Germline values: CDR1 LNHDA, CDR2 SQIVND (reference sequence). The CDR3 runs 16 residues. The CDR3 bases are TGTGCCAGTAGTATAGGGCTAGCGGGCTCCCAAGAGACCCAGTACTTC. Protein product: CASSIGLAGSQETQYF.

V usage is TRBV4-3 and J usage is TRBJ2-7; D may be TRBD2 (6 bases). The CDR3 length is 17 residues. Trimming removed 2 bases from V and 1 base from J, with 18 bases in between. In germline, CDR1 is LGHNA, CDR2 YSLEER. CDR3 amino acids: CASSQSWRGSWSYEQYF. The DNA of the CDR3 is TGCGCCAGCAGCCAATCCTGGCGGGGATCTTGGTCCTACGAGCAGTACTTC.

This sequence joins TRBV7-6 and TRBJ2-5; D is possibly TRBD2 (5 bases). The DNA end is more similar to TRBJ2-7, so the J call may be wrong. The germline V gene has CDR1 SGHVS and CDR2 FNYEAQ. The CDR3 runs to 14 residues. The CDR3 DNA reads TGTGCCAGCAGCTTAGGAGGGTTAGCCTACGAGCAGTACTTC. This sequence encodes CASSLGGLAYEQYF.

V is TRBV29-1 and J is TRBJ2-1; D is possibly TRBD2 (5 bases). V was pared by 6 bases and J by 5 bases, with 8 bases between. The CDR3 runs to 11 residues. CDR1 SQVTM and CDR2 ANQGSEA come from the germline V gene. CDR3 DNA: TGCAGCGTGCGGGTTAACAATGAGCAGTTCTTC. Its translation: CSVRVNNEQFF.